The entry below describes one T cell receptor (beta chain). Its matching antigen is unknown. This record comes from a study of OX40 agonist ivuxolimab in advanced cancers. Study in general: Dose-escalation patients were diagnosed with hepatocellular carcinoma, melanoma, renal cell cancer or head and neck cancer. Averaging 60 years in age, with a range of about 20 to 90, the cohort was about 85% male.

Findings and limits, study-wide: Relative to CD4+ cells, CD8+ T cells on average had more expanded clones. Antigen targets of the expanded peripheral T cells went undetermined.

Germline V gene data show CDR1 as SGHRS and CDR2 as YFSETQ. The junction had 11 bases not matched to a gene; V was cut back by 2 bases and J by 6 bases. CDR3 size: 16 residues. The method was immunoSEQ multiplex PCR; TCRdb's version includes in-frame clones alone and lacks a portion of them. The sample records under 90,000 clones, about 85% being singletons. The clonotype comes from an adult with an advanced solid tumor such as melanoma, head and neck, liver or kidney cancer. This rearrangement joins TRBV5-1 to TRBJ1-1; 9 bases are shared with TRBD1. Sequenced material: CD4+ or CD8+ T cells sorted from blood, taken in a trial of the OX40 agonist ivuxolimab. In DNA, the CDR3 is TGCGCCAGCAGCTTCTGGCGGACAGGGGATTTCGCTGAAGCTTTCTTT. Translated: CASSFWRTGDFAEAFF.